The T cell receptor (beta chain) described here comes from a study of identical twins. Study conclusions and caveats: Low generation-probability sequences were in excess among twin-shared out-of-frame alpha sequences.

As for this clonotype: As yet, its antigen is unknown.

TCRdb analysed the 5' RACE reads with MiXCR anew, one entry per CDR3 protein. The data hold hundreds of thousands of distinct CDR3 sequences, with over 8.5% observed a single time. The CDR3 contains 16 residues. Germline V lookup: CDR1 SGHVS, CDR2 FQNEAQ. The V gene lost 5 bases and the J gene lost 5 bases, with 21 bases spanning the gap. In addition, the sample was reused for a study of yellow fever vaccine responses in identical twins.

This TCR was recovered from a woman aged 18-29 years in good health. The V call is TRBV7-8, the J call TRBJ2-5; D may match TRBD1 or TRBD2 (6 bases each). Sequenced sample: PBMCs. In DNA, the CDR3 is TGTGCCAGCAGCGCTCAGGGGCGGGATCGTGAGGAGACCCAGTACTTC. This translates into CASSAQGRDREETQYF. The full variable domain, completed using reference TRBV7-8 and TRBJ2-5, is GAGVSQSPRYKVAKRGQDVALRCDPISGHVSLFWYQQALGQGPEFLTYFQNEAQLDKSGLPSDRFFAERPEGSVSTLKIQRTQQEDSAVYLCASSAQGRDREETQYFGPGTRLLVL.